Each of the 18 T cell receptor beta chains below was sequenced from the same sample in a study of cytomegalovirus exposure and HLA in healthy donors. The PCR employed 60 Vbeta primers together with 13 Jbeta primers. The method was immunoSEQ multiplex PCR; TCRdb's version includes in-frame clones alone and lacks a portion of them. The top ten clones hold 0.69% of a sample with under 200,000 clones, roughly 78% of them seen once. Material: PBMCs. The receptors come from a woman between 40 and 55 years old in good health and CMV-seronegative.

CDR3 loop: CASHRTIAGTGNTEAFF. The CDR3 coding sequence is TGTGCCAGCCATAGGACAATTGCGGGAACAGGGAACACTGAAGCTTTCTTT. V and J are TRBV28 and TRBJ1-1; perhaps TRBD1 as D (5 bases). CDR3 length: 17 amino acids. The germline V gene encodes CDR1 MDHEN and CDR2 SYDVKM. V gave up 8 bases and J gave up 1 base, with 23 bases separating them.

This chain connects TRBV11-3 to TRBJ2-1; 16 bases line up with TRBD2. This CDR3 comprises 14 residues. The germline CDR1 and CDR2 sequences are SGHNT and YENEEA. The ends lost 8 bases at V and 5 bases at J; junction bases unmatched: 0. CDR3 sequence: CASGTSGRDNEQFF. The CDR3, as DNA: TGTGCCAGCGGGACTAGCGGGAGGGACAATGAGCAGTTCTTC.

This chain connects TRBV5-4 to TRBJ2-7; maybe TRBD1 (5 bases). V was pared by 5 bases and J by 2 bases, with 14 bases between. This CDR3 has 14 residues. Germline-derived CDR1 and CDR2 are SGHNT and YYREEE (reference sequence). CDR3 protein: CASRKQGNPYEQYF. For the CDR3, the DNA is TGTGCCAGCAGGAAGCAGGGTAATCCCTACGAGCAGTACTTC.

The chain links TRBV27 to TRBJ1-2, with a tentative D call TRBD1 (5 bases). This CDR3 is 13 amino acids long. CDR1 is MNHEY, CDR2 SMNVEV, per germline (reference sequence). V lost 0 bases and J 6 bases, leaving 8 bases between the germline ends. The CDR3 loop is CASSLSGGDGYTF. The CDR3 DNA reads TGTGCCAGCAGTTTATCGGGGGGGGATGGCTACACCTTC.

The count of this clone is one. The chain recombines TRBV7-2 with TRBJ2-3, with 7 positions matching TRBD1. The trim removed 1 base at V and 3 bases at J, leaving 4 bases unmatched. The germline CDR1 and CDR2 sequences are SGHTA and FQGNSA. The CDR3 covers 15 residues. The CDR3, as DNA: TGTGCCAGCAGCTTAGGTACAGGGGAGACAGATACGCAGTATTTT. Translation gives CASSLGTGETDTQYF.

J is TRBJ2-7 and V is TRBV25-1; 11 bases align to TRBD1. With V trimmed by 6 bases and J by 5 bases, 3 bases remained unmatched. In germline, CDR1 is MGHDK, CDR2 SYGVNS. The length of the CDR3 is 13 residues. The CDR3 region is CASRWTGGHEQYF. Here the CDR3 DNA reads TGTGCCAGCAGATGGACAGGGGGCCACGAGCAGTACTTC.

This clone was detected many times. Other DNA sequences of this sample code for an identical CDR3. The chain is built from TRBV5-5 and TRBJ2-2; 9 bases are shared with TRBD1. With 3 bases clipped from V and 9 bases from J, the junction kept 9 bases outside the gene matches. The germline V gene encodes CDR1 SGHKS and CDR2 YYEKEE (reference sequence). The CDR3 spans 15 residues. CDR3 DNA: TGTGCCAGCAGCTCACCGGGACAGGGCCTTCGGGAGCTGTTTTTT. Translated: CASSSPGQGLRELFF.

The chain recombines TRBV19 with TRBJ1-4; 8 bases agree with TRBD1. The CDR3 totals 14 residues. CDR1 and CDR2 from the germline V gene are LNHDA and SQIVND (reference sequence). The ends lost 3 bases at V and 8 bases at J; junction bases unmatched: 5. This chain's CDR3 is CASSMQGAREKLFF. The DNA of the CDR3 is TGTGCCAGTAGTATGCAGGGGGCGCGCGAAAAACTGTTTTTT. Filled out from reference TRBV19 and TRBJ1-4, the complete variable domain reads DGGITQSPKYLFRKEGQNVTLSCEQNLNHDAMYWYRQDPGQGLRLIYYSQIVNDFQKGDIAEGYSVSREKKESFPLTVTSAQKNPTAFYLCASSMQGAREKLFFGSGTQLSVL.

CDR3: CATGDRGFSYEQYF. The CDR3 DNA reads as TGTGCCACCGGGGACAGGGGATTCTCCTACGAGCAGTACTTC. This chain connects TRBV10-3 to TRBJ2-7, with TRBD1 matching 10 bases. This CDR3 spans 14 amino acids. V lost 10 bases to trimming and J lost 0 bases; unmatched junction nucleotides: 6. Germline V gene sequence: CDR1 ENHRY, CDR2 SYGVKD.

The chain recombines TRBV6-1 with TRBJ2-1; unclear D gene. The V gene's germline CDR1 is MNHNS and CDR2 SASEGT. CDR3 size: 12 residues. V gave up 6 bases and J gave up 3 bases, with 6 bases separating them. DNA of the CDR3: TGTGCCAGCAGGTTATACTACAATGAGCAGTTCTTC. This sequence encodes CASRLYYNEQFF.

This chain connects TRBV15 to TRBJ1-2; D uncertain. Trimming shortened V by 2 bases and J by 1 base, and 8 bases separated the two germline ends. CDR1 is LNHNV, CDR2 YYDKDF, per germline (reference sequence). The CDR3 runs to 14 residues. The CDR3 loop reads CATSRSAVNYGYTF. DNA for the CDR3: TGTGCCACCAGCAGATCGGCGGTTAACTATGGCTACACCTTC.

This chain connects TRBV27 to TRBJ1-1, with unresolved D. Germline-derived CDR1 and CDR2 are MNHEY and SMNVEV (reference sequence). The CDR3 is 13 amino acids. V was clipped by 6 bases and J by 1 base, with 9 bases between them. CDR3 residues: CASRERGNTEAFF. DNA for the CDR3: TGTGCCAGCAGGGAGCGGGGGAACACTGAAGCTTTCTTT.

This clone was seen once. J is TRBJ1-1 and V is TRBV18, with 9 bases that match TRBD1. The CDR3 sequence is 15 residues long. Trimming removed 3 bases from V and 3 bases from J; junction bases left unmatched: 5. CDR1 KGHSH and CDR2 LQKENI come from the germline V gene. This CDR3 is CASSPWTGEDTEAFF. Written as DNA, the CDR3 is TGTGCCAGCTCACCTTGGACAGGGGAGGACACTGAAGCTTTCTTT.

The gene calls are TRBV7-6 and TRBJ2-3; 15 nucleotides line up with TRBD2. With V trimmed by 5 bases and J by 0 bases, 9 bases remained unmatched. Germline lookup yields CDR1 SGHVS and CDR2 FNYEAQ. The CDR3 loop spans 19 amino acids. CDR3 nucleotides: TGTGCCAGCAGCCCCTGGACTAGCGGGAGGGGAACTAGCACAGATACGCAGTATTTT. Its translation is CASSPWTSGRGTSTDTQYF.

The V and J genes are TRBV7-2 and TRBJ2-7; 7 positions agree with TRBD1. The germline CDR1 and CDR2 sequences are SGHTA and FQGNSA. The J segment lost 1 base and the V segment lost 5 bases, leaving 11 bases of the junction unmatched. The CDR3 runs 16 residues. This chain's CDR3 is CASSTSTGFGSYEQYF. The CDR3 DNA reads TGTGCCAGCAGCACCTCGACAGGGTTTGGTTCCTACGAGCAGTACTTC.

This clone has only one observation. The gene calls are TRBV6-1 and TRBJ2-7; possible D gene TRBD2, 5 bases. Germline V gene sequence: CDR1 MNHNS, CDR2 SASEGT. V was cut by 8 bases and J by 3 bases, with 14 bases left in between. The CDR3 totals 13 residues. The CDR3 nucleotides read TGTGCCAGCGGGGAGAGGGCTCTCTACGAGCAGTACTTC. It codes for CASGERALYEQYF.

This sequence joins TRBV5-1 and TRBJ1-3; TRBD1 might be the D (6 bases). Trimming shortened V by 4 bases and J by 4 bases, and 15 bases separated the two germline ends. The CDR3 sequence is 15 residues long. Germline V gene sequence: CDR1 SGHRS, CDR2 YFSETQ. The CDR3 reads CASSDLQGGGNTIYF. CDR3 DNA sequence: TGCGCCAGCAGCGACTTACAGGGCGGAGGAAACACCATATATTTT.

The V call is TRBV18, the J call TRBJ1-2; D possibly corresponds to TRBD1 (6 bases). Germline CDR1 KGHSH, CDR2 LQKENI. V shed 5 bases and J shed 0 bases, with 10 bases lying between them. The CDR3 spans 14 residues. This CDR3 reads CASSKDSSNYGYTF. CDR3 DNA sequence: TGTGCCAGCTCAAAGGACAGTTCTAACTATGGCTACACCTTC.